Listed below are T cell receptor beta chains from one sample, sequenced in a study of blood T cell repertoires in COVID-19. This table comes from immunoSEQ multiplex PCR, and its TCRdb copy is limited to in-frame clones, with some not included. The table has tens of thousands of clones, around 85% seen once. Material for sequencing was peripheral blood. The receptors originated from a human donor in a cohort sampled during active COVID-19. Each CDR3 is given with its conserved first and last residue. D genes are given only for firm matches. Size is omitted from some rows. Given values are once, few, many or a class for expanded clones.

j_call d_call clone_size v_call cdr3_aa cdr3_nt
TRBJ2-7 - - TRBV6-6 CASRRERGRGAYEQYF TGTGCCAGCAGACGCGAACGGGGCAGGGGGGCTTACGAGCAGTACTTC
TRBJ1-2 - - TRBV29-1 CSVEAGDYGYTF TGCAGCGTTGAAGCGGGTGACTATGGCTACACCTTC
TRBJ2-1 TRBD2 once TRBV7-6 CASSPTGGSSYNEQFF TGTGCCAGCAGCCCCACAGGCGGGAGCTCCTACAATGAGCAGTTCTTC
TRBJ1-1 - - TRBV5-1 CASSLDSTFTEAFF TGCGCCAGCAGCTTAGACAGTACATTCACTGAAGCTTTCTTT
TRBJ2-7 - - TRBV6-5 CASSFSLRGYEQYF TGTGCCAGCAGTTTTTCGTTACGGGGGTACGAGCAGTACTTC
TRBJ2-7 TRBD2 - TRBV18 CASSLGRGYEQYF TGTGCCAGCTCATTGGGGAGGGGCTACGAGCAGTACTTC
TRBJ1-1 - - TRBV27 CASSFREYTEAFF TGTGCCAGCAGTTTCAGGGAATATACTGAAGCTTTCTTT
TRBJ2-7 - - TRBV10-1 CASSREGTDYEQYF TGCGCCAGCAGCCGGGAGGGGACAGACTACGAGCAGTACTTC
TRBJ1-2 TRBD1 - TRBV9 CASSASPGQGVGYGYTF TGTGCCAGCAGTGCCAGTCCGGGACAGGGCGTCGGCTATGGCTACACCTTC
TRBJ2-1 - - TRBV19 CASSQGPYNEQFF TGTGCCAGTAGCCAGGGCCCCTACAATGAGCAGTTCTTC
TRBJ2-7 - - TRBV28 CASSPLWSSVTYEQYF TGTGCCAGCAGTCCGCTTTGGTCTAGCGTAACCTACGAGCAGTACTTC
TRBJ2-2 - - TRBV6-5 CASSRQILRELFF TGTGCCAGCAGTAGACAGATTTTAAGGGAGCTGTTTTTT
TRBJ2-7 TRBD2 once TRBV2 CASSEGLAGTYEQYF TGTGCCAGCAGTGAAGGACTAGCGGGAACCTACGAGCAGTACTTC
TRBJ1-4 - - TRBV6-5 CASSYSAGFNEKLFF TGTGCCAGCAGTTACTCGGCCGGGTTTAATGAAAAACTGTTTTTT
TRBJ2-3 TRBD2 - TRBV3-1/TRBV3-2 CASSQRRTSGISPDTQYF TGTGCCAGCAGCCAAAGGAGGACTAGCGGGATCTCCCCAGATACGCAGTATTTT
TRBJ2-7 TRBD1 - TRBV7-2 CASSPGTGLNFYEQYF TGTGCCAGCAGCCCGGGGACAGGGTTGAATTTCTACGAGCAGTACTTC
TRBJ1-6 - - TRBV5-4 CASSLSGGYWNSPLHF TGTGCCAGCAGCTTGTCTGGGGGCTATTGGAATTCACCCCTCCACTTT
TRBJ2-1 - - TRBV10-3 CAITRDIYNEQFF TGTGCCATCACTCGGGACATCTACAATGAGCAGTTCTTC
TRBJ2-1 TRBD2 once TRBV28 CASRHPRGEPRGSNEQFF TGTGCCAGCAGACACCCCCGCGGCGAGCCGCGGGGGTCCAATGAGCAGTTCTTC
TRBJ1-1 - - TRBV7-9 CASSWASTEAFF TGTGCCAGCAGCTGGGCGAGCACTGAAGCTTTCTTT
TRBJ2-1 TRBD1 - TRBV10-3 CAISSILRQGWNEQFF TGTGCCATCAGTTCTATATTGAGACAGGGGTGGAATGAGCAGTTCTTC
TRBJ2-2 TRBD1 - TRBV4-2 CASSQETGTGGTGELFF TGTGCCAGCAGCCAAGAGACCGGGACAGGGGGCACCGGGGAGCTGTTTTTT
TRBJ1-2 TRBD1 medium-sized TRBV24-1 CATSEGTGWGYTF TGTGCCACCAGTGAGGGGACAGGGTGGGGCTACACCTTC
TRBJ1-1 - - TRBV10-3 CAISVNRPGTEAFF TGTGCCATCAGTGTTAATCGGCCGGGGACTGAAGCTTTCTTT
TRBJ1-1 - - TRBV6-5 CASFSTRMNTEAFF TGTGCCAGCTTTAGCACGAGGATGAACACTGAAGCTTTCTTT
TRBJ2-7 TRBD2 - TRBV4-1 CASSQGQLAGDEQYF TGCGCCAGCAGCCAAGGACAACTAGCGGGAGACGAGCAGTACTTC
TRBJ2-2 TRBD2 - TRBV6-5 CASSYAAGVGGELFF TGTGCCAGCAGTTACGCAGCGGGAGTGGGCGGGGAGCTGTTTTTT
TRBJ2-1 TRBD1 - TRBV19 CASTPRDSSYNEQFF TGTGCCAGTACCCCCCGGGACAGCTCCTACAATGAGCAGTTCTTC
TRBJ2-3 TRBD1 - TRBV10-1 CASSDGTGTDTQYF TGCGCCAGCAGTGATGGGACAGGCACAGATACGCAGTATTTT
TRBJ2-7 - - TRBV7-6 CASSLEQSYEQYF TGTGCCAGCAGCTTAGAACAGTCCTACGAGCAGTACTTC
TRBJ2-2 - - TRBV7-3 CASGKFNTGELFF TGTGCCAGCGGAAAATTTAACACCGGGGAGCTGTTTTTT
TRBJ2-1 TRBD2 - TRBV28 CASSLGVAGANEQFF TGTGCCAGCAGTTTGGGGGTAGCGGGAGCGAATGAGCAGTTCTTC
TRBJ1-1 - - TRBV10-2 CASGRGPEAFF TGCGCCAGTGGAAGGGGCCCTGAAGCTTTCTTT
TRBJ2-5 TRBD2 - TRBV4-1 CASSQDVSGGAVETQYF TGCGCCAGCAGCCAAGATGTTAGCGGGGGGGCCGTGGAGACCCAGTACTTC
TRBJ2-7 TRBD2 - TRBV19 CASQREAHSYEQYF TGTGCCAGCCAGCGGGAGGCCCACTCCTACGAGCAGTACTTC
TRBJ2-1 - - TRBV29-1 CSVDSPRNNEQFF TGCAGCGTTGATTCCCCTAGAAATAATGAGCAGTTCTTC
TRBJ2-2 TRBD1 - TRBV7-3 CASRLTGGAGGELFF TGTGCCAGCAGATTGACAGGGGGCGCGGGCGGGGAGCTGTTTTTT
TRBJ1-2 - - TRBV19 CASSIRLTPIDGYTF TGTGCCAGTAGTATCAGGCTTACACCCATTGACGGCTACACCTTC
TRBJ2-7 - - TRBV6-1 CASSEPWGVYEQYF TGTGCCAGCAGTGAACCTTGGGGGGTCTACGAGCAGTACTTC
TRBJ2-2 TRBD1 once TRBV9 CASSVARDRGNTGELFF TGTGCCAGCAGCGTCGCCCGGGACAGGGGAAACACCGGGGAGCTGTTTTTT
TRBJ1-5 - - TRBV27 CASSLSPISLPQHF TGTGCCAGCAGTTTATCCCCAATTAGCTTACCCCAGCATTTT
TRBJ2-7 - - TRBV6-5 CASSYSGVNEQYF TGTGCCAGCAGTTACTCGGGAGTGAACGAGCAGTACTTC
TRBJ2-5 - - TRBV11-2 CASSSLLSGLLETQYF TGTGCCAGCAGCTCCCTCCTCTCGGGTCTCCTGGAGACCCAGTACTTC
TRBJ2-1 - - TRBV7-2 CASYLSGTYNEQFF TGTGCCAGTTACTTGAGCGGCACCTACAATGAGCAGTTCTTC
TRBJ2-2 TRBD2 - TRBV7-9 CASSLPLAGRNTGELFF TGTGCCAGCAGCCTCCCCCTAGCGGGAAGGAACACCGGGGAGCTGTTTTTT
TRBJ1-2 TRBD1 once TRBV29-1 CSVGDRGNYGYTF TGCAGCGTCGGTGACAGGGGCAACTATGGCTACACCTTC
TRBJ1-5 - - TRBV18 CASSSREGNQPQHF TGTGCCAGCTCATCTCGGGAAGGGAACCAGCCCCAGCATTTT
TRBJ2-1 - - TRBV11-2 CASSIRAGPNNEQFF TGTGCCAGCAGCATCAGGGCCGGTCCTAACAATGAGCAGTTCTTC
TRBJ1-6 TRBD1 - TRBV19 CASSVSTGTGADNSPLHF TGTGCCAGTAGTGTGTCCACCGGGACAGGGGCGGATAATTCACCCCTCCACTTT
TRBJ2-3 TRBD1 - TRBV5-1 CASSLEPGGSTDTQYF TGCGCCAGCAGCTTGGAGCCAGGGGGTAGCACAGATACGCAGTATTTT
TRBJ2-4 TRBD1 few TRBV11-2 CASSNPRGTGGYF TGTGCCAGCAGCAACCCCCGGGGGACAGGGGGTTACTTC
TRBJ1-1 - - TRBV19 CASSIRGSTEAFF TGTGCCAGTAGTATAAGGGGGAGCACTGAAGCTTTCTTT
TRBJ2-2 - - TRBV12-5 CASGLGPGAGWAGELFF TGTGCTAGTGGTTTGGGACCTGGGGCAGGATGGGCCGGGGAGCTGTTTTTT
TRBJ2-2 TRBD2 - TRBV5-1 CASSTVGLANTGELFF TGCGCCAGCAGCACAGTGGGACTAGCGAACACCGGGGAGCTGTTTTTT
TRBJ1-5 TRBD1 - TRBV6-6 CASSSGTGSQPQHF TGTGCCAGCAGCTCCGGGACAGGGTCCCAGCCCCAGCATTTT